The clone carrying this T cell receptor (beta chain) was recorded many times. Its specificity is not known. V lost 3 bases, J lost 3 bases, and 11 bases lay in between. This CDR3 contains 15 residues. Germline lookup yields CDR1 SGHVS and CDR2 FQNEAQ. This record belongs to a study of early T cells in non-severe SARS-CoV-2 infection. Study-wide background: The study sequenced bulk RNA from unsorted whole blood, with chains unpaired.

Overall study results and limits: The VDJdb matching leaned toward anti-spike CD8 responses and overlooked private and CD4 specificities.

Individual cDNA molecules carried attached unique molecular identifiers. TCRdb re-called the 5' RACE reads through MiXCR, storing one row per CDR3 protein. The sample lists approximately 20,000 distinct CDR3 sequences; roughly 5.3% were seen once. The TCR comes from an adult who was a healthcare worker with PCR-confirmed SARS-CoV-2 infection or an uninfected control (not recorded which). Material: whole blood. The gene calls are TRBV7-8 and TRBJ1-4; D possibly corresponds to TRBD1 (5 bases). The CDR3 region has the DNA TGTGCCAGCAGCTTTTCCGTACAGGCTAATGAAAAACTGTTTTTT. Translating it yields CASSFSVQANEKLFF. Full variable domain (rest looked up from reference TRBV7-8 and TRBJ1-4): GAGVSQSPRYKVAKRGQDVALRCDPISGHVSLFWYQQALGQGPEFLTYFQNEAQLDKSGLPSDRFFAERPEGSVSTLKIQRTQQEDSAVYLCASSFSVQANEKLFFGSGTQLSVL.